Each of the 9 T cell receptor beta chains below was sequenced from the same sample in a study of naive and memory T cell subsets (dated by TCRdb to 2016 to 2017). The library was made by UMI-ligation and nested PCR. The sequencer listed for this sample is Illumina MiSeq. The beta constant-region primer was an equimolar mix of two oligonucleotides covering both TRBC1 and TRBC2. TCRdb trimmed public reads at Q25 via fastp, called clones via MiXCR and kept in-frame beta chains. Rows with a matching CDR3 protein are joined into one entry that keeps the most common DNA and genes. The sample profile shows around 160,000 distinct CDR3 sequences; approximately 15% of them were found once. About 0.13% of the sample is held by the ten biggest clonotypes. The specimen was naive CD4+ T cells from blood. The intended sense of this specimen's cell subset or site label: naive T cells, CD45RA high CD27+. The receptors derive from a human donor in good health.

The chain links TRBV28 to TRBJ2-6, with a possible D match to TRBD1 (5 bases). The germline V gene has CDR1 MDHEN and CDR2 SYDVKM. Trimming stripped 1 base from V and 2 bases from J, with 15 bases between. The length of the CDR3 is 18 residues. This CDR3 reads CASSLSAGMKPGANVLTF. CDR3 nucleotides: TGTGCCAGCAGTTTATCGGCAGGGATGAAGCCTGGGGCCAACGTCCTGACTTTC.

At least ten counts were recorded for this clonotype. The chain couples TRBV7-3 to TRBJ1-1; D not certain. CDR1 SGHTA and CDR2 FQGTGA come from the germline V gene. V shed 0 bases and J shed 0 bases, with 8 bases lying between them. The CDR3 sequence is 15 residues long. The CDR3 sequence: CASSLTPVLNTEAFF. The CDR3 DNA reads TGTGCCAGCAGCTTAACGCCGGTGTTGAACACTGAAGCTTTCTTT.

Many counts were recorded for this clonotype. The chain uses TRBV20-1 and TRBJ2-7, with D perhaps given as TRBD1 or TRBD2 (5 bases each). Germline V gives CDR1 DFQATT, CDR2 SNEGSKA (reference sequence). Trimming pared 6 bases from V and 0 bases from J, leaving 18 bases between. This CDR3 is 15 amino acids long. As DNA, the CDR3 is TGCAGTGCCGACTTCGGGGCCTCACACTCCTACGAGCAGTACTTC. Its translation is CSADFGASHSYEQYF.

The genes are TRBV30 and TRBJ1-1; D may be TRBD1 (6 bases). Germline-derived CDR1 and CDR2 are GTSNPN and SVGIG (reference sequence). The CDR3 spans 13 residues. Trimming stripped 3 bases from V and 3 bases from J, with 11 bases between. The CDR3 DNA reads as TGTGCCTGGAGCATAGGGGGGGACACTGAAGCTTTCTTT. Translated, it gives CAWSIGGDTEAFF.

This clonotype was picked up a small number of times. The chain links TRBV28 to TRBJ2-5; possible D gene TRBD1, 5 bases. This CDR3 has 14 amino acids. Germline V gene data show CDR1 as MDHEN and CDR2 as SYDVKM. V gave up 1 base and J gave up 2 bases, with 8 bases separating them. Written as DNA, the CDR3 is TGTGCCAGCAGTTTATATGACAGACAAGAGACCCAGTACTTC. This translates into CASSLYDRQETQYF.

The chain employs TRBV7-7 and TRBJ2-1; no clear D gene. Trimming left V 0 bases short and J 10 bases short, with 10 bases between. The CDR3 is 13 residues long. Germline assignment: CDR1 SSHAT and CDR2 FNYEAQ (reference sequence). The CDR3 DNA reads as TGTGCCAGCAGCTTAGCCACAGCGCAGGAGCAGTTCTTC. This sequence encodes CASSLATAQEQFF.

A few counts support this clonotype. This chain uses TRBV5-6 with TRBJ1-2; 7 nucleotides agree with TRBD1. Germline CDR1 SGHDT, CDR2 YYEEEE. V lost 4 bases and J lost 4; bases outside the gene matches: 10. The CDR3 has 15 residues. In nucleotides, the CDR3 is TGTGCCAGCAGCCATCGGGACAGAGGCCCCTATGGCTACACCTTC. Translated: CASSHRDRGPYGYTF.

V is TRBV3-1 and J is TRBJ2-7; tentatively, D is TRBD2 (6 bases). The germline CDR1 and CDR2 sequences are LGHDT and YNNKEL (reference sequence). The length of the CDR3 is 12 residues. Trimming cost V 1 base and J 6 bases, with 7 bases left between them. CDR3 DNA: TGTGCCAGCAGCCAAGCGGGAGTCGAGCAGTACTTC. Translation: CASSQAGVEQYF.

This clonotype was recorded a few times. This rearrangement joins TRBV12-3 or TRBV12-4 to TRBJ2-7; 10 bases agree with TRBD2. With V trimmed by 3 bases and J by 1 base, 3 bases remained unmatched. This CDR3 contains 15 residues. The CDR3, as DNA: TGTGCCAGCAGTTTGGGACTAGCGCTTTCCTACGAGCAGTACTTC. Amino acid sequence: CASSLGLALSYEQYF.